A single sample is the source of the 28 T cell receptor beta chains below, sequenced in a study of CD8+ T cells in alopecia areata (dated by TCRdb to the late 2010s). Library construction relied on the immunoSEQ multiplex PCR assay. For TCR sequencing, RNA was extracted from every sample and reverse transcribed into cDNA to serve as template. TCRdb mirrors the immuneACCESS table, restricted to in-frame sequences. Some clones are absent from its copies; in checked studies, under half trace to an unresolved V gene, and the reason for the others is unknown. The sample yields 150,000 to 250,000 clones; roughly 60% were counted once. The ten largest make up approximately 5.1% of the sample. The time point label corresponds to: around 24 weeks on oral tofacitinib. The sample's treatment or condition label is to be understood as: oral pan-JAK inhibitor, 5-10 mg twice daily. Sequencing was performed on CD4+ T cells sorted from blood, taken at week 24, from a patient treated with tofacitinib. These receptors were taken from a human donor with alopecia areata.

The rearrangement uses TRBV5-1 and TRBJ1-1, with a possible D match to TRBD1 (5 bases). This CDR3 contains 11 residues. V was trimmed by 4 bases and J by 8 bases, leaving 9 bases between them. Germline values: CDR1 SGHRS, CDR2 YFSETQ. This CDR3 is CASSATDEAFF. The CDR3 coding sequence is TGCGCCAGCAGCGCGACAGACGAAGCTTTCTTT.

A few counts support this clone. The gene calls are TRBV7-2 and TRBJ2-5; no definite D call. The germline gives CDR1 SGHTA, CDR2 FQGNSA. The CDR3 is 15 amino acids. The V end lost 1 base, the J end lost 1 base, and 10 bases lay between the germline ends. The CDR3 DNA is TGTGCCAGCAGCTTAGTGCGGAGCCCCCAAGAGACCCAGTACTTC. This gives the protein CASSLVRSPQETQYF.

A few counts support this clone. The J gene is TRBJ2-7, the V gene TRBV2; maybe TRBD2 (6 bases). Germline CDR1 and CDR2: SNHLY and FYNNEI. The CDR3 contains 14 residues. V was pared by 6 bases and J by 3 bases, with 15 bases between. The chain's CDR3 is CASSSGTLNYEQYF. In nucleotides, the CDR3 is TGTGCCAGCAGCTCCGGGACTTTAAACTACGAGCAGTACTTC.

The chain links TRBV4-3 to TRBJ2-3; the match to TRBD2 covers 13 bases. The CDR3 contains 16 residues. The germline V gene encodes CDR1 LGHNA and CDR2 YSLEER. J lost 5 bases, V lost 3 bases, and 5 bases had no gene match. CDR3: CASSQRTSGGGDTQYF. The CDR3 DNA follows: TGCGCCAGCAGCCAGAGGACTAGCGGGGGAGGAGATACGCAGTATTTT.

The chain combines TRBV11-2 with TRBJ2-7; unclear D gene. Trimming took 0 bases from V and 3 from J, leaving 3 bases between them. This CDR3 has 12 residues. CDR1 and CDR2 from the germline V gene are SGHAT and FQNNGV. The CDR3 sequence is CASSLDYYEQYF. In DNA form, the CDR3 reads TGTGCCAGCAGCTTAGATTACTACGAGCAGTACTTC.

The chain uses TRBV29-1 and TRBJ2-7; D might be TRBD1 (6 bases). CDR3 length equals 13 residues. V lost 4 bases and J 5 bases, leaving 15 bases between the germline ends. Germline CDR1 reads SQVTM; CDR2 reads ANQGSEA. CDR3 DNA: TGCAGCGTTGGAGCCTGGACAGCCAACGAGCAGTACTTC. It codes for CSVGAWTANEQYF.

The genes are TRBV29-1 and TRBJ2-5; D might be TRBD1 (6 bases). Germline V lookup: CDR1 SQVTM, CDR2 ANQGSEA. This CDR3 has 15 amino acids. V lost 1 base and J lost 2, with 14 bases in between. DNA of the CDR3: TGCAGCGTTGAAGTCGTTAGGGGGATGCAAGAGACCCAGTACTTC. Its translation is CSVEVVRGMQETQYF.

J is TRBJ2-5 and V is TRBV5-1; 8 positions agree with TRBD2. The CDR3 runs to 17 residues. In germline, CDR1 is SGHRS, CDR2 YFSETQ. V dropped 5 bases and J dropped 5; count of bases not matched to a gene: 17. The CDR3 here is CASRRNVVPGGRETQYF. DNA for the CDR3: TGCGCCAGCAGGCGGAACGTCGTCCCGGGGGGGCGTGAGACCCAGTACTTC.

The CDR3 reads CASSLALETQYF. DNA of the CDR3: TGTGCCAGCAGCTTGGCCCTTGAGACCCAGTACTTC. The V gene is TRBV5-4, the J gene TRBJ2-5, with no clear D. The CDR3 extends over 12 amino acids. Between the trimmed V and J ends, which lost 0 bases and 5 bases, there was a span of 5 bases. Germline V lookup: CDR1 SGHNT, CDR2 YYREEE (reference sequence).

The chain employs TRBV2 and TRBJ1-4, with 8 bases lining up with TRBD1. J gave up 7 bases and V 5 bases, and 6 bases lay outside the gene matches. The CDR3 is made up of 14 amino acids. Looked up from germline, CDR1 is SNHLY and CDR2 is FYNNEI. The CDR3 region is CASSLRGRGEKLFF. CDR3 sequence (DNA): TGTGCCAGCAGTCTCAGGGGGCGCGGTGAAAAACTGTTTTTT.

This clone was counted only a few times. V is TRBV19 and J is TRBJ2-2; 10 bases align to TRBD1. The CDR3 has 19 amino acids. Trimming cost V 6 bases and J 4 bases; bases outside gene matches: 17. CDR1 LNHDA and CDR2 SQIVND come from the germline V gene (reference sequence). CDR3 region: CASSSRDRGRSTSTGELFF. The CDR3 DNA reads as TGTGCCAGTAGCTCTCGAGACAGGGGGCGGTCCACGAGCACCGGGGAGCTGTTTTTT. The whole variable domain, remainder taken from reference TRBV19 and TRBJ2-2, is DGGITQSPKYLFRKEGQNVTLSCEQNLNHDAMYWYRQDPGQGLRLIYYSQIVNDFQKGDIAEGYSVSREKKESFPLTVTSAQKNPTAFYLCASSSRDRGRSTSTGELFFGEGSRLTVL.

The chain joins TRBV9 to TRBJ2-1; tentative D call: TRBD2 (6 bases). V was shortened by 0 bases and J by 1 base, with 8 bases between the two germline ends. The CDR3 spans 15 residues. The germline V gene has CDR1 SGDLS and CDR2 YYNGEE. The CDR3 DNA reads TGTGCCAGCAGCGTAGCGGGGGTGTCCTACAATGAGCAGTTCTTC. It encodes CASSVAGVSYNEQFF. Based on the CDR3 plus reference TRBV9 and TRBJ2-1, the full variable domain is DSGVTQTPKHLITATGQRVTLRCSPRSGDLSVYWYQQSLDQGLQFLIQYYNGEERAKGNILERFSAQQFPDLHSELNLSSLELGDSALYFCASSVAGVSYNEQFFGPGTRLTVL.

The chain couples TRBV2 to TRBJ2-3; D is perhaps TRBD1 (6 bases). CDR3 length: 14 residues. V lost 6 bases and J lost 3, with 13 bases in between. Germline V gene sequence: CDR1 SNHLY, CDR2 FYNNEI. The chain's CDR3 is CASSLQGSTDTQYF. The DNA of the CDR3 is TGTGCCAGCAGCCTACAGGGATCAACAGATACGCAGTATTTT. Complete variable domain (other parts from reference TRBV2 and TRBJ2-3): EPEVTQTPSHQVTQMGQEVILRCVPISNHLYFYWYRQILGQKVEFLVSFYNNEISEKSEIFDDQFSVERPDGSNFTLKIRSTKLEDSAMYFCASSLQGSTDTQYFGPGTRLTVL.

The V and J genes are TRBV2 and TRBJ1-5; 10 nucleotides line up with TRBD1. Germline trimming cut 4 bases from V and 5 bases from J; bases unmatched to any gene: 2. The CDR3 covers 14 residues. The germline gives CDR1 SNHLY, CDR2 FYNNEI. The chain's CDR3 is CASSVDRGHQPQHF. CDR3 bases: TGTGCCAGCAGTGTTGACAGGGGGCATCAGCCCCAGCATTTT. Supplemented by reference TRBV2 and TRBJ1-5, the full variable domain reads EPEVTQTPSHQVTQMGQEVILRCVPISNHLYFYWYRQILGQKVEFLVSFYNNEISEKSEIFDDQFSVERPDGSNFTLKIRSTKLEDSAMYFCASSVDRGHQPQHFGDGTRLSIL.

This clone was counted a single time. The CDR3 sequence: CASSFDGYTF. The DNA for the CDR3 is TGTGCCAGCAGCTTCGATGGCTACACCTTC. V is TRBV7-9 and J is TRBJ1-2; D unclear. V was trimmed by 3 bases and J by 6 bases, leaving 2 bases between them. Germline CDR1 SEHNR, CDR2 FQNEAQ (reference sequence). The CDR3 runs to 10 residues.

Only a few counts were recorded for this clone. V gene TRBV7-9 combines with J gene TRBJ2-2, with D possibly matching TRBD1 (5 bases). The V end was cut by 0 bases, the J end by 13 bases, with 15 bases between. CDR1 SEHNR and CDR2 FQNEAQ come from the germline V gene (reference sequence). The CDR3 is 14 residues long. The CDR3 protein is CASSLADPGFLLFF. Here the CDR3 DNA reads TGTGCCAGCAGCTTAGCGGATCCAGGGTTCTTGCTGTTTTTT.

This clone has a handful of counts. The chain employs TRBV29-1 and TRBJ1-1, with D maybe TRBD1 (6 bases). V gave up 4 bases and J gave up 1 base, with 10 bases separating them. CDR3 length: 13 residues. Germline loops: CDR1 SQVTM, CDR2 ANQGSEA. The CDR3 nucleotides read TGCAGCGTTGGGGACATTCAGAACACTGAAGCTTTCTTT. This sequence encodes CSVGDIQNTEAFF.

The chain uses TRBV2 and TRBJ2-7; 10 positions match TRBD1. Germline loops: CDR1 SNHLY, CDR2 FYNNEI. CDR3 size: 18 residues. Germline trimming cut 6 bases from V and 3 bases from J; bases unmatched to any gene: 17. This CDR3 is CASSTTKGTGADFYEQYF. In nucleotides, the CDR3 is TGTGCCAGCAGCACTACTAAGGGGACAGGGGCGGATTTCTACGAGCAGTACTTC.

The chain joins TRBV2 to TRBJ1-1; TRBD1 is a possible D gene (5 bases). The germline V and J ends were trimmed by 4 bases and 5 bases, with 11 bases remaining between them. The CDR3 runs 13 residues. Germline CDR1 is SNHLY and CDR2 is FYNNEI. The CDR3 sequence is CASSGDYETEAFF. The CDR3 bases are TGTGCCAGCAGTGGGGACTATGAAACTGAAGCTTTCTTT.

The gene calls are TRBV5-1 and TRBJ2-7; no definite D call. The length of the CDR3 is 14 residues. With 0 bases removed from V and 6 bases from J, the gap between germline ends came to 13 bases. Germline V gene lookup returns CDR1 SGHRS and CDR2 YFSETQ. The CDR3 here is CASSLDGRTVEQYF. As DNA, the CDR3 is TGCGCCAGCAGCTTGGATGGGCGGACCGTCGAGCAGTACTTC. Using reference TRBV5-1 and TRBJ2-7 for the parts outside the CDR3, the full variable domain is KAGVTQTPRYLIKTRGQQVTLSCSPISGHRSVSWYQQTPGQGLQFLFEYFSETQRNKGNFPGRFSGRQFSNSRSEMNVSTLELGDSALYLCASSLDGRTVEQYFGPGTRLTVT.

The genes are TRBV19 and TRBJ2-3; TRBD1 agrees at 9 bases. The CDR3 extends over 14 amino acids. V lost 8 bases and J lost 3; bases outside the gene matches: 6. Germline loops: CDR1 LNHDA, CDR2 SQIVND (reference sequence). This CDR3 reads CASGSGTGTDTQYF. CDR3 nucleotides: TGTGCCAGTGGATCCGGGACAGGGACAGATACGCAGTATTTT.

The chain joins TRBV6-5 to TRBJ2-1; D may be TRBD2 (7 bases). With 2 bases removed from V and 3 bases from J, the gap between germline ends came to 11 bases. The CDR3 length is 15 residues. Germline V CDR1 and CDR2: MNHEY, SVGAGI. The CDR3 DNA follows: TGTGCCAGCAGTTACGGGGGGGGCTACTACAATGAGCAGTTCTTC. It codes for CASSYGGGYYNEQFF.

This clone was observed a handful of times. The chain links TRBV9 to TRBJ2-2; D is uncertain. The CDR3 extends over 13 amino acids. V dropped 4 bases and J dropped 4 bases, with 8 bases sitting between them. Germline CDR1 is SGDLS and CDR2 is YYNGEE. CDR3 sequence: CASSPTITGELFF. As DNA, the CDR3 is TGTGCCAGCAGCCCAACAATCACCGGGGAGCTGTTTTTT.

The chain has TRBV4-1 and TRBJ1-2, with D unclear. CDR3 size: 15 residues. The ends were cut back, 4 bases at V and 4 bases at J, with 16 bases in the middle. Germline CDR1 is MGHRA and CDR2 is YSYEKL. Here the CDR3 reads CASSLEDIRSYGYTF. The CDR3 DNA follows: TGCGCCAGCAGCCTTGAAGATATCCGCAGCTATGGCTACACCTTC.

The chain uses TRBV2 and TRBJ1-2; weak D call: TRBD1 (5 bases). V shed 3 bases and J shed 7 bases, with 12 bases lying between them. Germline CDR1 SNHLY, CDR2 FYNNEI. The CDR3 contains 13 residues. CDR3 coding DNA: TGTGCCAGCAGTGAGCGGAACGGGGGTGGCTACACCTTC. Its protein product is CASSERNGGGYTF.

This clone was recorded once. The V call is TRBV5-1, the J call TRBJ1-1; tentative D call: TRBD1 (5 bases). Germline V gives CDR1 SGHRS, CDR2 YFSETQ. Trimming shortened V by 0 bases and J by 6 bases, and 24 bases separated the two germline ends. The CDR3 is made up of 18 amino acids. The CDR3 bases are TGCGCCAGCAGCTTGGCCACGCACCACAGGAGTGTGGTCCCTGAAGCTTTCTTT. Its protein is CASSLATHHRSVVPEAFF.

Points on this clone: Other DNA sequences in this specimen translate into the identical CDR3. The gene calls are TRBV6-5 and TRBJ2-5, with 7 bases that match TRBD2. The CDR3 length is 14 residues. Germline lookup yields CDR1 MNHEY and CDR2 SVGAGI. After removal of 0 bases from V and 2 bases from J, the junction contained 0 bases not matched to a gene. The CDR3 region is CASSYSAGQETQYF. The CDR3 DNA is TGTGCCAGCAGTTACTCAGCGGGACAAGAGACCCAGTACTTC.

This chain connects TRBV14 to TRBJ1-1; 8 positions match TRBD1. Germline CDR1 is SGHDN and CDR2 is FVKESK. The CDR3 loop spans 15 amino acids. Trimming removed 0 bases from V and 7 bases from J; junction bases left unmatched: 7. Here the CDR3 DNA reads TGTGCCAGCAGCCAAGAAAACAGGGGGTGGGATGAAGCTTTCTTT. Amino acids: CASSQENRGWDEAFF.